The entry below gives a single T cell receptor beta chain sequence along with its context. Antigen specificity is unknown. This entry belongs to a study of cytomegalovirus exposure and HLA in healthy donors. Findings and limits, study-wide: As a later analysis showed, a missense DCLRE1C variant was linked to trimming of TCR beta V- and J-genes.

This PCR relied on a set of 60 Vbeta primers and 13 Jbeta primers. The data were produced by immunoSEQ multiplex PCR, yet TCRdb's version contains in-frame clones alone and is incomplete. The table records 180,000 or so clones, about 80% of them present only once. The CDR3 is 17 amino acids. V was trimmed by 0 bases and J by 2 bases, leaving 20 bases between them. The germline CDR1 and CDR2 sequences are GTSNPN and SVGIG (reference sequence). Specimen: PBMCs. This receptor was identified in a man aged 35-49 years in good health and CMV-seropositive. The chain is built from TRBV30 and TRBJ2-7; D may be TRBD2 (6 bases). The CDR3 DNA is TGTGCCTGGAGTGTAATAGGTGGGACTCCAAACCCCTACGAGCAGTACTTC. Translating it yields CAWSVIGGTPNPYEQYF.